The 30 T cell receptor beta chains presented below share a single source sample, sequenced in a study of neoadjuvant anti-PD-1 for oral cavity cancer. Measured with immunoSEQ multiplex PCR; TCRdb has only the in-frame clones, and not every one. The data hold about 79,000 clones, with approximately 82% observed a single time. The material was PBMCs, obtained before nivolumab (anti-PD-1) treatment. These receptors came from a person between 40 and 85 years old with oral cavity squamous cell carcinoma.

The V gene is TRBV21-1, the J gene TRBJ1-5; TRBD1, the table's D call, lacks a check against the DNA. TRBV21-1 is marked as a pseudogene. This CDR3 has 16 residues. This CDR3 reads CASSKGHRVGNQPQHF. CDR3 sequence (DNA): TGTGCCAGCAGCAAAGGGCACAGGGTGGGCAATCAGCCCCAGCATTTT.

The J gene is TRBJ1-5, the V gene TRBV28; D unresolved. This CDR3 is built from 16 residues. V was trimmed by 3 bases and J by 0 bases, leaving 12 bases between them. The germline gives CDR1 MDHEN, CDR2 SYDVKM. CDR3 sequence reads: CASSFVSWYSNQPQHF. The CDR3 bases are TGTGCCAGCAGTTTCGTTTCATGGTATAGCAATCAGCCCCAGCATTTT.

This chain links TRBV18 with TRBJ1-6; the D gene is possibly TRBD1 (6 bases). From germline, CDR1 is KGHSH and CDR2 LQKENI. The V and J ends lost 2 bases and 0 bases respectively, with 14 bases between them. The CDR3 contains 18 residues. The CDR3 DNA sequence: TGTGCCAGCTCACCATTTCGGGACACTCGCTCCTATAATTCACCCCTCCACTTT. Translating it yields CASSPFRDTRSYNSPLHF.

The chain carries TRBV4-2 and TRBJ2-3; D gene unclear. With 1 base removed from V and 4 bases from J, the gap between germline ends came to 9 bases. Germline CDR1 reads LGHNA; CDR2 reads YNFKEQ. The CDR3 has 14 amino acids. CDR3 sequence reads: CASSQGDGADTQYF. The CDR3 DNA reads TGTGCCAGCAGCCAAGGGGATGGGGCAGATACGCAGTATTTT.

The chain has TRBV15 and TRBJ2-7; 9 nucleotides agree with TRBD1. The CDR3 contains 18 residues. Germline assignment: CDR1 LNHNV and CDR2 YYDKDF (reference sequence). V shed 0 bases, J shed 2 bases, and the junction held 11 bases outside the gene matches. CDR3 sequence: CATSREALGTGYAYEQYF. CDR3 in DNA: TGTGCCACCAGCAGAGAGGCTCTCGGGACAGGGTACGCCTACGAGCAGTACTTC.

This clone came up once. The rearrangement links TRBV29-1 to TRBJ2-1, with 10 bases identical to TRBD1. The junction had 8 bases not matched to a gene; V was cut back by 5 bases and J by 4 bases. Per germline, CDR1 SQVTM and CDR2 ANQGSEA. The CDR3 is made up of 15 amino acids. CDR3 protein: CSVSGGQGPYNEQFF. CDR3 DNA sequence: TGCAGCGTTAGCGGGGGACAGGGGCCTTACAATGAGCAGTTCTTC.

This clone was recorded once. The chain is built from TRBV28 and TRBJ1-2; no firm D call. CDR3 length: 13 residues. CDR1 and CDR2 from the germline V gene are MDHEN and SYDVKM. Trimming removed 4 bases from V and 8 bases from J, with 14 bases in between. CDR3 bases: TGTGCCAGCAGTTCGCTGGCGGCCCTAGGCTACACCTTC. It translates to CASSSLAALGYTF.

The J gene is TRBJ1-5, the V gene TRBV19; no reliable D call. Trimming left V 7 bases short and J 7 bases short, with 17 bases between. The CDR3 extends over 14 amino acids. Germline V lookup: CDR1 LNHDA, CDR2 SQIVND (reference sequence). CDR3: CASNSLGSYQPQHF. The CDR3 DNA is TGTGCCAGTAACAGTCTAGGGAGTTACCAGCCCCAGCATTTT. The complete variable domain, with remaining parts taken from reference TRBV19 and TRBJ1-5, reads DGGITQSPKYLFRKEGQNVTLSCEQNLNHDAMYWYRQDPGQGLRLIYYSQIVNDFQKGDIAEGYSVSREKKESFPLTVTSAQKNPTAFYLCASNSLGSYQPQHFGDGTRLSIL.

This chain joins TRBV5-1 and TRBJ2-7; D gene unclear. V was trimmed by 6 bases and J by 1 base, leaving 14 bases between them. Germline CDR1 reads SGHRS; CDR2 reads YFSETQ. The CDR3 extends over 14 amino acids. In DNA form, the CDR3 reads TGCGCCAGCACCAATAAGGAAGGGTCCTACGAGCAGTACTTC. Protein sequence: CASTNKEGSYEQYF.

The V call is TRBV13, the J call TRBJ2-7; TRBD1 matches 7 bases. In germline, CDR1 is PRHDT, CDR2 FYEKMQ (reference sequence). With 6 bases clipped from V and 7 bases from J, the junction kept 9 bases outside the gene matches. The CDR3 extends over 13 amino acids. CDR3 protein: CASRNRGSGEQYF. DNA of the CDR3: TGTGCCAGCAGAAACAGGGGATCGGGGGAGCAGTACTTC.

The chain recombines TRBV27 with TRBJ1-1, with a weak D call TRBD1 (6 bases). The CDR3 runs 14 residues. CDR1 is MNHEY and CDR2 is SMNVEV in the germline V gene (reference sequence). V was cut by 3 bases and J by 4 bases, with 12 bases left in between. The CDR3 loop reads CASSFGGPFTEAFF. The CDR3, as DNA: TGTGCCAGCAGTTTTGGGGGGCCGTTCACTGAAGCTTTCTTT.

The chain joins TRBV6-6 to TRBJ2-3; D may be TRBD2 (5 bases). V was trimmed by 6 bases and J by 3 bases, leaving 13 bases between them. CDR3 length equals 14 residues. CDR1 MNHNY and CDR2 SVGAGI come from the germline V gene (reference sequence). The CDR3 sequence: CASSPRAGTDTQYF. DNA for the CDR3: TGTGCCAGCAGCCCAAGGGCGGGTACAGATACGCAGTATTTT.

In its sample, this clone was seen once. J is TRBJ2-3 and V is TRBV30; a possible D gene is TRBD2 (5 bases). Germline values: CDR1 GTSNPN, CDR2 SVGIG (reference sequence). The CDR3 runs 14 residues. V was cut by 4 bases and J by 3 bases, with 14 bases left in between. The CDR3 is CAWKSGPVTDTQYF. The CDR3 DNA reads TGTGCCTGGAAGAGCGGCCCCGTTACAGATACGCAGTATTTT.

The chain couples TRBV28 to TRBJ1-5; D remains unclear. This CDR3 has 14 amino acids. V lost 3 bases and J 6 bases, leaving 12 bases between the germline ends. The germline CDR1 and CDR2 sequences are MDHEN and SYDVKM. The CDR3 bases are TGTGCCAGCAGTTTGTCCCTTCCGAGTCAGCCCCAGCATTTT. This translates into CASSLSLPSQPQHF.

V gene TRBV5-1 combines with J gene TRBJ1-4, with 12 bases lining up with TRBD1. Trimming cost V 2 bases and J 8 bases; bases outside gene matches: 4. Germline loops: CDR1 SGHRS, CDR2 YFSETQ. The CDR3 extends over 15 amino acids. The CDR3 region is CASSFGGQGAEKLFF. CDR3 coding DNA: TGCGCCAGCAGCTTCGGGGGACAGGGGGCCGAAAAACTGTTTTTT.

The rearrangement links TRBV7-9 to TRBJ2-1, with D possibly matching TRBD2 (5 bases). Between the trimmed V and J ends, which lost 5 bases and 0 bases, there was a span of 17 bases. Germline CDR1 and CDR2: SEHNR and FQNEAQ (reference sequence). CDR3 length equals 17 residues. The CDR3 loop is CASSKGLARSSYNEQFF. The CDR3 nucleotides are TGTGCCAGCAGCAAAGGTCTAGCAAGGAGCTCCTACAATGAGCAGTTCTTC.

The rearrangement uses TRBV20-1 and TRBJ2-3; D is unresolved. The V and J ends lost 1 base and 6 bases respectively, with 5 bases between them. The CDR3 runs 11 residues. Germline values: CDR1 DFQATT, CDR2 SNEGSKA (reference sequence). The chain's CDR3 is CSARARDTQYF. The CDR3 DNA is TGCAGTGCTAGAGCAAGGGATACGCAGTATTTT.

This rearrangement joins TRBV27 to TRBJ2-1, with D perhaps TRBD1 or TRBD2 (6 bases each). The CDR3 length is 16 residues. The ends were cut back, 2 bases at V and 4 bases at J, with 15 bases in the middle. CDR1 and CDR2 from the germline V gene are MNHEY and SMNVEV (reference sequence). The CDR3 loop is CASSLRGDRLYNEQFF. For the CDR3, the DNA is TGTGCCAGCAGTTTAAGGGGGGACCGACTATACAATGAGCAGTTCTTC.

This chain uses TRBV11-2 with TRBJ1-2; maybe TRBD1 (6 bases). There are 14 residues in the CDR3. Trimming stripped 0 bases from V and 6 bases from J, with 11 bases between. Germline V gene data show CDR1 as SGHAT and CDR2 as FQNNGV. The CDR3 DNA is TGTGCCAGCAGCTTAGATGCAGGGGTTAATGGCTACACCTTC. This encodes CASSLDAGVNGYTF.

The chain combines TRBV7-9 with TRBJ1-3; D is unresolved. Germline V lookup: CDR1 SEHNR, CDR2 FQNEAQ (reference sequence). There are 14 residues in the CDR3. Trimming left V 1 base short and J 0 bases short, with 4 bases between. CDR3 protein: CASSLDSSGNTIYF. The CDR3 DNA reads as TGTGCCAGCAGCTTAGACAGCTCTGGAAACACCATATATTTT.

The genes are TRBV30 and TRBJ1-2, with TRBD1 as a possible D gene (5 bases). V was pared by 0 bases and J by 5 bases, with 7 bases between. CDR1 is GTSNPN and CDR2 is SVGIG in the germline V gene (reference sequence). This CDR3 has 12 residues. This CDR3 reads CAWSVAGYGYTF. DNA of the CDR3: TGTGCCTGGAGTGTGGCAGGGTATGGCTACACCTTC. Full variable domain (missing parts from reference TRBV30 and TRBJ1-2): SQTIHQWPATLVQPVGSPLSLECTVEGTSNPNLYWYRQAAGRGLQLLFYSVGIGQISSEVPQNLSASRPQDRQFILSSKKLLLSDSGFYLCAWSVAGYGYTFGSGTRLTVV.

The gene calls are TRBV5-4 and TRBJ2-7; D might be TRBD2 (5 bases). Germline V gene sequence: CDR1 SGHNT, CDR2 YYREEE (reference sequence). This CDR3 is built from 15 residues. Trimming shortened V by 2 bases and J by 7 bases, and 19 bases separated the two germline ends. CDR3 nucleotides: TGTGCCAGCAGCTTAATGGACTCAACCCTCCTGGAGCAGTACTTC. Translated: CASSLMDSTLLEQYF.

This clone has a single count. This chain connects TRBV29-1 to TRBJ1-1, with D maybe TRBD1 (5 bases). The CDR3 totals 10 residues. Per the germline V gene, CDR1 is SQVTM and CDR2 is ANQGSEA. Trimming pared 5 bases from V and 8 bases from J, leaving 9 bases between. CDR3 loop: CSVHDREAFF. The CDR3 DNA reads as TGCAGCGTTCACGACAGAGAAGCTTTCTTT.

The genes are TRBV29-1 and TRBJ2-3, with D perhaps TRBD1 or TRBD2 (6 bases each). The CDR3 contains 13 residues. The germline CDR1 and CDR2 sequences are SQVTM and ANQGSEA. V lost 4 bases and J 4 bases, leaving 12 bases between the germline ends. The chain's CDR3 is CSVGNRGADTQYF. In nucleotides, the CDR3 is TGCAGCGTTGGGAATAGGGGGGCAGATACGCAGTATTTT.

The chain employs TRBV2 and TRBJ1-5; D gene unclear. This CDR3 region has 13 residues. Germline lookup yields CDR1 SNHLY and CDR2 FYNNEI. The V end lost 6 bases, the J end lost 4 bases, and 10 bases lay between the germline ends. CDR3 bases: TGTGCCAGCAGGGGTCCGACTAATCAGCCCCAGCATTTT. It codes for CASRGPTNQPQHF.

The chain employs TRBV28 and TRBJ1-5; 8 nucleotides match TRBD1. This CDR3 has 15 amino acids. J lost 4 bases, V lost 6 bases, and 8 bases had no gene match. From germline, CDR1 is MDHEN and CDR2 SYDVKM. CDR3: CASSRQGRSNQPQHF. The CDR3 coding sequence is TGTGCCAGCAGCCGACAGGGGAGGTCGAATCAGCCCCAGCATTTT.

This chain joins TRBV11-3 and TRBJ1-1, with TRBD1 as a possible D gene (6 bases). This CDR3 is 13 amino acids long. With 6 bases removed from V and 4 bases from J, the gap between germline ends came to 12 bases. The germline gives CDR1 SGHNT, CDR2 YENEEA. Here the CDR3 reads CASSVNRVTEAFF. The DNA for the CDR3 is TGTGCCAGCAGTGTAAACAGGGTCACTGAAGCTTTCTTT. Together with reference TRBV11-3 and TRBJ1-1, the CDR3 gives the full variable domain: EAGVVQSPRYKIIEKKQPVAFWCNPISGHNTLYWYLQNLGQGPELLIRYENEEAVDDSQLPKDRFSAERLKGVDSTLKIQPAELGDSAVYLCASSVNRVTEAFFGQGTRLTVV.

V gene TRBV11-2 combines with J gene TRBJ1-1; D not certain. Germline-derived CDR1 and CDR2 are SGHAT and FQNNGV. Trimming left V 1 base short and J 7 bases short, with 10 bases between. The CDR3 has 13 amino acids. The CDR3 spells CASSLVSSVEAFF. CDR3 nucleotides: TGTGCCAGCAGCTTAGTTTCTTCCGTTGAAGCTTTCTTT.

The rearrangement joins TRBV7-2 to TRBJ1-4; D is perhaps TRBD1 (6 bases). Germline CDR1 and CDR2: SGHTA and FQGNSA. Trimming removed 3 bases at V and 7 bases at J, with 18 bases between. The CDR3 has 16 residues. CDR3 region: CASSLGGPGRREKLFF. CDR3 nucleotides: TGTGCCAGCAGCTTGGGGGGGCCGGGCCGTCGTGAAAAACTGTTTTTT.

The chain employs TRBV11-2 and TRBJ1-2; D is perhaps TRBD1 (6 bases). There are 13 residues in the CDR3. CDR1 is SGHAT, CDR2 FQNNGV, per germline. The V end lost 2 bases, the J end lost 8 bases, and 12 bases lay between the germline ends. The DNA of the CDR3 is TGTGCCAGCAGCTTATCAGGGGCCTCCGGCTACACCTTC. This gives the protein CASSLSGASGYTF.